This is a list of T cell receptor beta chains from one sample in a study of multiple sclerosis patients with progressive multifocal leukoencephalopathy. Sequencing was performed with immunoSEQ multiplex PCR; in TCRdb, only in-frame clones are kept and a portion is missing. The sample shows 31,000 or so clones, 75% to 90% of them seen only once. Sequenced: PBMCs. The receptors shown here come from a human donor with multiple sclerosis. The CDR3 runs from the conserved cysteine through the conserved F or W. The D gene is left open where the match is weak. A row's size may be missing; if present it is once, few, many or a size class.

cdr3_aa: CASRYDREANYGYTF
cdr3_nt: TGTGCCAGCAGATACGACAGGGAAGCTAACTATGGCTACACCTTC
clone_size: .
d_call: TRBD1
j_call: TRBJ1-2
v_call: TRBV6-5

cdr3_aa: CASSVEAGRNTEAFF
cdr3_nt: TGTGCCAGCAGCGTAGAGGCGGGACGGAACACTGAAGCTTTCTTT
clone_size: .
d_call: .
j_call: TRBJ1-1
v_call: TRBV9

cdr3_aa: CASSLAASSSYEQYF
cdr3_nt: TGCGCCAGCAGCTTGGCGGCTAGTTCCTCCTACGAGCAGTACTTC
clone_size: .
d_call: .
j_call: TRBJ2-7
v_call: TRBV5-1

cdr3_aa: CASSLAVYNEQFF
cdr3_nt: TGTGCCAGTAGTCTAGCGGTCTACAATGAGCAGTTCTTC
clone_size: once
d_call: TRBD2
j_call: TRBJ2-1
v_call: TRBV19

cdr3_aa: CASSYRGVTYEQYF
cdr3_nt: TGTGCCAGCAGTTACAGGGGGGTCACCTACGAGCAGTACTTC
clone_size: .
d_call: .
j_call: TRBJ2-7
v_call: TRBV6-5

cdr3_aa: CASSFGAREAGSLSYEQYF
cdr3_nt: TGCGCCAGCAGCTTCGGGGCCAGGGAGGCCGGGAGCCTCTCCTACGAGCAGTACTTC
clone_size: .
d_call: .
j_call: TRBJ2-7
v_call: TRBV5-1

cdr3_aa: CASSPNSYEQYF
cdr3_nt: TGTGCCAGCAGCCCCAACTCCTACGAGCAGTACTTC
clone_size: .
d_call: .
j_call: TRBJ2-7
v_call: TRBV6-5

cdr3_aa: CASSQDWDSAF
cdr3_nt: TGTGCCAGCAGCCAAGATTGGGACAGCGCTTTT
clone_size: .
d_call: TRBD1
j_call: TRBJ1-1
v_call: TRBV4-2

cdr3_aa: CASSQQRTGGNEQFF
cdr3_nt: TGCGCCAGCAGCCAACAACGGACGGGGGGCAATGAGCAGTTCTTC
clone_size: .
d_call: TRBD2
j_call: TRBJ2-1
v_call: TRBV4-3

cdr3_aa: CASSLLGQRDNSPLHF
cdr3_nt: TGCGCCAGCAGCTTGTTGGGGCAGCGGGATAATTCACCCCTCCACTTT
clone_size: .
d_call: .
j_call: TRBJ1-6
v_call: TRBV5-1

cdr3_aa: CASSLEGQGNTEAFF
cdr3_nt: TGCGCCAGCAGCCTTGAGGGACAGGGGAACACTGAAGCTTTCTTT
clone_size: few
d_call: TRBD1
j_call: TRBJ1-1
v_call: TRBV4-3

cdr3_aa: CSVLGGTGELFF
cdr3_nt: TGCAGCGTTTTAGGGGGAACCGGGGAGCTGTTTTTT
clone_size: .
d_call: .
j_call: TRBJ2-2
v_call: TRBV29-1

cdr3_aa: CASSVSRNEKLFF
cdr3_nt: TGTGCCAGCAGTGTTTCTAGGAATGAAAAACTGTTTTTT
clone_size: .
d_call: .
j_call: TRBJ1-4
v_call: TRBV6-5

cdr3_aa: CSVTSGAGGYEQYF
cdr3_nt: TGCAGCGTTACTAGTGGGGCAGGGGGCTACGAGCAGTACTTC
clone_size: .
d_call: TRBD1
j_call: TRBJ2-7
v_call: TRBV29-1

cdr3_aa: CASSDGRDNTDTQYF
cdr3_nt: TGTGCCAGCAGTGACGGCAGGGACAACACAGATACGCAGTATTTT
clone_size: once
d_call: .
j_call: TRBJ2-3
v_call: TRBV6-4

cdr3_aa: CASSRGQGLMNTEAFF
cdr3_nt: TGTGCCAGCAGCCGCGGACAGGGCCTCATGAACACTGAAGCTTTCTTT
clone_size: .
d_call: TRBD1
j_call: TRBJ1-1
v_call: TRBV28

cdr3_aa: CASSSGQGARDGYTF
cdr3_nt: TGTGCCAGCAGCTCCGGACAGGGGGCGCGGGATGGCTACACCTTC
clone_size: .
d_call: TRBD1
j_call: TRBJ1-2
v_call: TRBV13

cdr3_aa: CASSMTRGVGFEQYF
cdr3_nt: TGTGCCAGTAGTATGACTAGAGGGGTCGGGTTCGAGCAATACTTC
clone_size: .
d_call: .
j_call: TRBJ2-7
v_call: TRBV19

cdr3_aa: CAWSVSGGTDYYNEQFF
cdr3_nt: TGTGCCTGGAGTGTAAGTGGTGGGACTGACTATTACAATGAGCAGTTCTTC
clone_size: .
d_call: .
j_call: TRBJ2-1
v_call: TRBV30

cdr3_aa: CAWSVSQNYGYTF
cdr3_nt: TGTGCCTGGAGTGTATCCCAGAACTATGGCTACACCTTC
clone_size: .
d_call: .
j_call: TRBJ1-2
v_call: TRBV30

cdr3_aa: CASSLMDRAPKYNEQFF
cdr3_nt: TGCGCCAGCAGCCTCATGGACAGGGCGCCCAAATACAATGAGCAGTTCTTC
clone_size: .
d_call: TRBD1
j_call: TRBJ2-1
v_call: TRBV5-1

cdr3_aa: CASSSGYRDTQYF
cdr3_nt: TGTGCCAGCAGCTCCGGGTACAGAGATACGCAGTATTTT
clone_size: .
d_call: .
j_call: TRBJ2-3
v_call: TRBV7-9

cdr3_aa: CASSFYLGDTQYF
cdr3_nt: TGTGCCAGCAGCTTTTATTTGGGAGATACGCAGTATTTT
clone_size: .
d_call: .
j_call: TRBJ2-3
v_call: TRBV5-6

cdr3_aa: CASSQPTGLDEQYF
cdr3_nt: TGTGCCAGCAGCCAACCGACAGGGCTGGACGAGCAGTACTTC
clone_size: .
d_call: TRBD1
j_call: TRBJ2-7
v_call: TRBV28

cdr3_aa: CASSLGGRISYNEQFF
cdr3_nt: TGTGCCAGCAGCTTGGGCGGGAGGATATCCTACAATGAGCAGTTCTTC
clone_size: .
d_call: TRBD2
j_call: TRBJ2-1
v_call: TRBV7-8

cdr3_aa: CASTKTSASYEQYF
cdr3_nt: TGCGCCAGCACTAAGACTAGCGCCTCCTACGAGCAGTACTTC
clone_size: .
d_call: TRBD2
j_call: TRBJ2-7
v_call: TRBV5-1

cdr3_aa: CASSYSAGGPTDTQYF
cdr3_nt: TGTGCCAGCAGTTACTCCGCGGGAGGGCCTACAGATACGCAGTATTTT
clone_size: .
d_call: TRBD2
j_call: TRBJ2-3
v_call: TRBV6-5

cdr3_aa: CASSPQRTSNTGELFF
cdr3_nt: TGTGCCAGCAGCCCGCAGCGGACCTCGAACACCGGGGAGCTGTTTTTT
clone_size: .
d_call: .
j_call: TRBJ2-2
v_call: TRBV7-9

cdr3_aa: CASSSGQYPNQPQHF
cdr3_nt: TGTGCCAGCAGCTCGGGACAGTATCCCAATCAGCCCCAGCATTTT
clone_size: .
d_call: TRBD1
j_call: TRBJ1-5
v_call: TRBV11-2

cdr3_aa: CASSQDSWGTEQYF
cdr3_nt: TGCGCCAGCAGCCAAGATTCTTGGGGTACCGAGCAGTACTTC
clone_size: .
d_call: .
j_call: TRBJ2-7
v_call: TRBV4-3

cdr3_aa: CASSLGPSPLGEQFF
cdr3_nt: TGTGCCAGCAGCTTAGGTCCTAGCCCGCTCGGTGAGCAGTTCTTC
clone_size: .
d_call: .
j_call: TRBJ2-1
v_call: TRBV7-3

cdr3_aa: CASSGRAGDTGELFF
cdr3_nt: TGTGCCAGCAGCGGGCGGGCGGGAGACACCGGGGAGCTGTTTTTT
clone_size: .
d_call: TRBD2
j_call: TRBJ2-2
v_call: TRBV5-4

cdr3_aa: CASRRGRDEQFF
cdr3_nt: TGTGCCAGTAGGCGCGGGAGAGATGAGCAGTTCTTC
clone_size: .
d_call: TRBD2
j_call: TRBJ2-1
v_call: TRBV28

cdr3_aa: CASSLNGGTNEKLFF
cdr3_nt: TGCGCCAGCAGCTTAAACGGGGGTACTAATGAAAAACTGTTTTTT
clone_size: .
d_call: .
j_call: TRBJ1-4
v_call: TRBV5-1

cdr3_aa: CAAGGTDTQYF
cdr3_nt: TGTGCCGCCGGGGGCACAGATACGCAGTATTTT
clone_size: .
d_call: .
j_call: TRBJ2-3
v_call: TRBV10-3

cdr3_aa: CASSEFQRLGTEAFF
cdr3_nt: TGTGCCAGCAGCGAATTCCAAAGGCTAGGCACTGAAGCTTTCTTT
clone_size: .
d_call: .
j_call: TRBJ1-1
v_call: TRBV27

cdr3_aa: CASSDGTSGRAEQFF
cdr3_nt: TGCGCCAGCAGCGACGGCACTAGCGGGAGGGCTGAGCAGTTCTTC
clone_size: .
d_call: TRBD2
j_call: TRBJ2-1
v_call: TRBV4-3

cdr3_aa: CASSQGAGVSAFF
cdr3_nt: TGTGCCAGCAGCCAAGGGGCAGGGGTTTCAGCTTTCTTT
clone_size: .
d_call: .
j_call: TRBJ1-1
v_call: TRBV4-2

cdr3_aa: CASSLGANEQFF
cdr3_nt: TGTGCCAGCAGCTTGGGAGCCAATGAGCAGTTCTTC
clone_size: .
d_call: .
j_call: TRBJ2-1
v_call: TRBV7-2

cdr3_aa: CASSLYGPEAFF
cdr3_nt: TGCGCCAGCAGCTTGTATGGACCTGAAGCTTTCTTT
clone_size: .
d_call: .
j_call: TRBJ1-1
v_call: TRBV5-1

cdr3_aa: CASSGSPWTQYF
cdr3_nt: TGCGCCAGCAGTGGATCCCCTTGGACGCAGTATTTT
clone_size: once
d_call: .
j_call: TRBJ2-3
v_call: TRBV10-1

cdr3_aa: CASSLSGRRSEAFF
cdr3_nt: TGTGCCAGCAGCTTATCAGGCCGGAGATCTGAAGCTTTCTTT
clone_size: .
d_call: .
j_call: TRBJ1-1
v_call: TRBV5-6

cdr3_aa: CASSFENEQFF
cdr3_nt: TGTGCCAGCAGCTTTGAAAATGAGCAGTTCTTC
clone_size: .
d_call: .
j_call: TRBJ2-1
v_call: TRBV5-6

cdr3_aa: CASSLQPASGSFNEQFF
cdr3_nt: TGTGCCAGCAGCTTGCAACCGGCTAGCGGGAGTTTCAATGAGCAGTTCTTC
clone_size: .
d_call: TRBD2
j_call: TRBJ2-1
v_call: TRBV11-3

cdr3_aa: CASGISGDQTREKLFF
cdr3_nt: TGTGCCAGTGGTATCTCGGGGGACCAGACGAGAGAAAAACTGTTTTTT
clone_size: .
d_call: .
j_call: TRBJ1-4
v_call: TRBV19

cdr3_aa: CASSTQGAGANVLTF
cdr3_nt: TGTGCCAGCAGCACCCAGGGGGCTGGGGCCAACGTCCTGACTTTC
clone_size: few
d_call: TRBD1
j_call: TRBJ2-6
v_call: TRBV7-9

cdr3_aa: CASSPWSDTDTQYF
cdr3_nt: TGTGCCAGCAGCCCCTGGTCAGACACAGATACGCAGTATTTT
clone_size: .
d_call: .
j_call: TRBJ2-3
v_call: TRBV5-4

cdr3_aa: CASRGDRAGANVLTF
cdr3_nt: TGTGCCAGCAGGGGTGACAGGGCTGGGGCCAACGTCCTGACTTTC
clone_size: .
d_call: TRBD1
j_call: TRBJ2-6
v_call: TRBV6-1

cdr3_aa: CAWSSGLTYEQYF
cdr3_nt: TGTGCCTGGAGTAGTGGGCTCACCTACGAGCAGTACTTC
clone_size: once
d_call: .
j_call: TRBJ2-7
v_call: TRBV30

cdr3_aa: CASGTGGRGNTIYF
cdr3_nt: TGTGCCAGCGGGACAGGTGGCAGAGGAAACACCATATATTTT
clone_size: .
d_call: TRBD1
j_call: TRBJ1-3
v_call: TRBV2

cdr3_aa: CASSLDGTGFREQYF
cdr3_nt: TGTGCCAGCAGCTTAGATGGGACAGGTTTTAGGGAGCAGTACTTC
clone_size: .
d_call: TRBD1
j_call: TRBJ2-7
v_call: TRBV7-2

cdr3_aa: CASSLGRTNTEAFF
cdr3_nt: TGTGCCAGCAGCTTAGGTCGCACAAACACTGAAGCTTTCTTT
clone_size: .
d_call: .
j_call: TRBJ1-1
v_call: TRBV7-8

cdr3_aa: CASSRAIIAGGNNEQFF
cdr3_nt: TGTGCCAGCTCACGGGCAATAATAGCGGGAGGTAATAATGAGCAGTTCTTC
clone_size: once
d_call: TRBD2
j_call: TRBJ2-1
v_call: TRBV18

cdr3_aa: CASSGLAGGRETQYF
cdr3_nt: TGTGCCAGCAGCGGCCTAGCGGGAGGGCGGGAGACCCAGTACTTC
clone_size: .
d_call: TRBD2
j_call: TRBJ2-5
v_call: TRBV7-3

cdr3_aa: CASSLSTTTDTQYF
cdr3_nt: TGTGCCAGCAGCTTATCGACTACTACAGATACGCAGTATTTT
clone_size: .
d_call: .
j_call: TRBJ2-3
v_call: TRBV5-6

cdr3_aa: CATSTRGGAGELFF
cdr3_nt: TGTGCCACCAGCACGCGAGGTGGCGCCGGGGAGCTGTTTTTT
clone_size: .
d_call: .
j_call: TRBJ2-2
v_call: TRBV15

cdr3_aa: CASSINGARSYNEQFF
cdr3_nt: TGTGCCAGTAGTATCAACGGGGCCCGCTCCTACAATGAGCAGTTCTTC
clone_size: .
d_call: .
j_call: TRBJ2-1
v_call: TRBV19

cdr3_aa: CASSPTLATNEKLFF
cdr3_nt: TGTGCCAGCAGTCCGACCCTTGCAACTAATGAAAAACTGTTTTTT
clone_size: .
d_call: .
j_call: TRBJ1-4
v_call: TRBV28

cdr3_aa: CSAGGPPGYTF
cdr3_nt: TGCAGCGCCGGAGGCCCCCCTGGCTACACCTTC
clone_size: .
d_call: .
j_call: TRBJ1-2
v_call: TRBV29-1